This entry concerns a single TCR beta chain. Its antigen is unknown. Per-nucleotide qualities are absent, and no much larger clonotype sits a single base away. There are 17 amino acids in the CDR3, from cysteine to phenylalanine inclusive. CDR3 DNA is the only sequence kept; it has 51 bases, read in frame from the first base. Here V drops 4 bases and J drops 0 bases, and the junction holds 9 bases not matched to any gene. The germline V gene gives CDR1 as SGHRS and CDR2 as YFSETQ. The library was built by means of PCR. The sample was run on an Illumina HiSeq 2500. Unique molecular identifiers were incorporated into TCR beta cDNA libraries to reduce PCR and sequencing biases. Per 1 to 10 million input T cells, 500,000 or so cDNA molecules were obtained, such that each molecule approximated one T cell. The same protocol used for the earlier healthy control dataset was applied to prepare and sequence the patient libraries. Samples belonging to the same batch were prepared together, multiplexed and sequenced on a shared HiSeq lane. In the source study's methods: MIGEC handled the raw barcoded reads, throwing out single-read molecular identifier groups before consensus assembly and CDR3 extraction. Clonotype tables were post-analysed with VDJtools, normalizing diversity by down-sampling all datasets to the smallest sample size. In repertoire overlap clustering, CDR3 amino acid sequences, but not nucleotide sequences, were matched to correct batch-related cross-sample contamination. TCRdb reran the public reads through fastp at Q25 and MiXCR, keeping productive beta chains. A single entry per CDR3 protein holds the most common genes and DNA from its merged rows. The V and J calls shown here were made by TCRdb, not taken from the authors' results. In this sample the table shows roughly 410,000 distinct CDR3 sequences, less than 40% of which occur a single time. Together, the top ten hold around 15% of the sample.

To demonstrate the VDJtools post-analysis software, the study profiled TCR beta repertoires from the peripheral blood of about a dozen young patients with multiple sclerosis. The multiple sclerosis patients were children and adolescents ranging in age from roughly 6 to 16 years. This sample stems from a study of post-analysis software for immune sequencing data (dated by TCRdb to about 2015). In terms of the full investigation: Relapsing-remitting, secondary progressive and progressive-relapsing multiple sclerosis were recorded as disease courses, and subtype annotation was lacking for some patients. The patient repertoires were set against eleven to twelve previously published healthy control repertoires from donors whose ages ranged from about 6 to 27 years. A subset of samples was prepared in parallel using single-end sample barcoding, then pooled and co-amplified after Illumina adapter ligation. The full study reports these points: The multiple sclerosis patient group was slightly younger than the control group. When samples were clustered directly using the F measure, samples prepared in the same batch co-clustered strongly, which prompted a batch-effect correction. Patients showed significantly higher frequencies than controls for 4 or 5 TRBV segments, among them TRBV5-6, TRBV5-1 and TRBV20-1. Significantly lower normalized Chao1 diversity was found in multiple sclerosis patients than in controls, suggesting substantial peripheral T-cell clonal expansion.

The V and J genes are TRBV5-1 and TRBJ2-1, with 8 junctional bases fitting TRBD2. Sequenced input: blood. This TCR derives from a girl aged 5 to 17 with multiple sclerosis. This receptor carries the CDR3 CASSKIAGPSSYNEQFF. The DNA sequence reads TGCGCCAGCAGCAAGATAGCGGGGCCGAGCTCCTACAATGAGCAGTTCTTC.